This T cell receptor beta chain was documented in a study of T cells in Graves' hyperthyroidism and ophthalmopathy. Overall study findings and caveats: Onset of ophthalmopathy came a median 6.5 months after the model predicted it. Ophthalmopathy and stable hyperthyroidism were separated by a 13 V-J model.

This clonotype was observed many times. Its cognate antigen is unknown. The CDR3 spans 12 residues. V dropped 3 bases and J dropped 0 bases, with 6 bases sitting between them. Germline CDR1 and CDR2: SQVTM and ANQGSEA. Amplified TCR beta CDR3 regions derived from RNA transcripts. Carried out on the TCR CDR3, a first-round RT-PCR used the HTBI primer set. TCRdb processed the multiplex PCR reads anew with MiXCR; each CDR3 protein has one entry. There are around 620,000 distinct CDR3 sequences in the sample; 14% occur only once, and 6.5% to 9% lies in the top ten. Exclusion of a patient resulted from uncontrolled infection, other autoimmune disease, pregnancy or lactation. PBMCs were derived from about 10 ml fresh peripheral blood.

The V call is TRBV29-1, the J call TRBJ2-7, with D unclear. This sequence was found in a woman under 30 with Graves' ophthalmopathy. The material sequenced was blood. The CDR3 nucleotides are TGCAGCGTTGAGATCGCCTCCTACGAGCAGTACTTC. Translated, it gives CSVEIASYEQYF.